The 6 T cell receptor beta chains below were found in one sample sequenced in a study of beta chain features in type 1 diabetes. The investigators reverse transcribed all of the isolated RNA, so they sequenced expressed TCRB transcripts. The method was immunoSEQ multiplex PCR; TCRdb's version includes in-frame clones alone and lacks a portion of them. The sample shows some 350,000 clones, 13% of them seen only once. Study-wide results and caveats: TCRB CDR3s from Type 1 diabetes patients were moderately but significantly shorter in all four CD4+ subsets.

These receptors have no identified antigens. The sample taken for sequencing was naive CD4+ T cells from blood. Receptors were obtained from a woman aged 18 to 35 with type 1 diabetes.

The chain recombines TRBV18 with TRBJ2-2, with TRBD2 matching 7 bases. Germline V gene data show CDR1 as KGHSH and CDR2 as LQKENI. Germline trimming cut 3 bases from V and 7 bases from J; bases unmatched to any gene: 8. The CDR3 is 15 amino acids. CDR3 loop: CASSPRGLPSGELFF. The CDR3 coding sequence is TGTGCCAGCTCACCGCGGGGACTACCTAGCGGGGAGCTGTTTTTT.

This clone was detected a few times. V is TRBV19 and J is TRBJ1-5; D unclear. The CDR3 is 14 residues long. The ends were cut back, 3 bases at V and 0 bases at J, with 6 bases in the middle. Germline V gene lookup returns CDR1 LNHDA and CDR2 SQIVND (reference sequence). The CDR3 sequence: CASSMRASNQPQHF. DNA for the CDR3: TGTGCCAGTAGTATGAGGGCTAGCAATCAGCCCCAGCATTTT.

This clone was picked up a small number of times. The chain couples TRBV29-1 to TRBJ2-1; D may be TRBD1 (6 bases). The CDR3 totals 15 residues. Germline CDR1 SQVTM, CDR2 ANQGSEA. V was pared by 3 bases and J by 9 bases, with 21 bases between. The CDR3 nucleotides are TGCAGCGTTGAGGTTGACAGGCTTCGTTTCGGTGAGCAGTTCTTC. Its protein is CSVEVDRLRFGEQFF.

There are a few counts of this clone. The CDR3 DNA is TGCGCCAGCAGCTTCGGTTCTGGGGCCAACGTCCTGACTTTC. It translates to CASSFGSGANVLTF. The chain uses TRBV5-1 and TRBJ2-6; no reliable D call. Trimming pared 2 bases from V and 1 base from J, leaving 4 bases between. Per the germline V gene, CDR1 is SGHRS and CDR2 is YFSETQ. The CDR3 contains 14 residues.

This clone was counted a few times. V is TRBV5-1 and J is TRBJ2-7, with a weak D call TRBD1 (6 bases). Germline CDR1 SGHRS, CDR2 YFSETQ. V was shortened by 5 bases and J by 4 bases, with 10 bases between the two germline ends. CDR3 size: 12 residues. The CDR3 loop is CASSNDRYEQYF. Written as DNA, the CDR3 is TGCGCCAGCAGTAACGACAGGTACGAGCAGTACTTC.

The V call is TRBV7-3, the J call TRBJ2-5, with TRBD1 matching over 7 bases. The ends lost 5 bases at V and 5 bases at J; junction bases unmatched: 14. Germline V gene data show CDR1 as SGHTA and CDR2 as FQGTGA. The CDR3 extends over 16 amino acids. The chain's CDR3 is CASSPWARGTGETQYF. Written as DNA, the CDR3 is TGTGCCAGCAGCCCGTGGGCCAGGGGGACGGGCGAGACCCAGTACTTC.